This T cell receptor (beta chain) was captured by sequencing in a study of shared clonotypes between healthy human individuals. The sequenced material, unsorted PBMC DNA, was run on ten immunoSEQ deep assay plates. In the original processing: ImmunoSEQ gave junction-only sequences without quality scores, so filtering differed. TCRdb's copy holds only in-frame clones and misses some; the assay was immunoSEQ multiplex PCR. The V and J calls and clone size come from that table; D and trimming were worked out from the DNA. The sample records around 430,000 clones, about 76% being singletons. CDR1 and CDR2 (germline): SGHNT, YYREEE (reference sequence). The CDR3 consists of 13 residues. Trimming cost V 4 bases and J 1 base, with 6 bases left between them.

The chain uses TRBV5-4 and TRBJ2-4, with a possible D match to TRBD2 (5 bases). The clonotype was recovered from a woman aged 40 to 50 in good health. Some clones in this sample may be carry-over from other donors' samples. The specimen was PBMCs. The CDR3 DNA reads TGTGCCAGCAGCCGGGATGCCAAAAACATTCAGTACTTC. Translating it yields CASSRDAKNIQYF.